This TCR beta chain was obtained from a study of CD8+ T cells in alopecia areata. V lost 3 bases to trimming and J lost 1 base, with 9 bases between them. This CDR3 comprises 15 residues. Germline V lookup: CDR1 SEHNR, CDR2 FQNEAQ (reference sequence). Treatment noted: oral pan-JAK inhibitor, 5-10 mg twice daily. Study results and limitations: TCR sharing across patients was less clear than in mice, possibly HLA-related.

In regard to this clone: Its antigen remains unknown.

Following extraction, RNA underwent reverse transcription to cDNA, which served as the sequencing template. Assay used: immunoSEQ multiplex PCR; TCRdb lists only in-frame clones, some missing. The sample records more than 200,000 clones, over 60% being singletons. The chain uses TRBV7-9 and TRBJ2-2; D ambiguous. The sample consisted of CD4+ T cells sorted from blood, taken at week 4, from a patient treated with tofacitinib. The sequence was obtained from a human donor with alopecia areata. For the CDR3, the DNA is TGTGCCAGCAGCTTCCCACTCTTGAACACCGGGGAGCTGTTTTTT. Translation: CASSFPLLNTGELFF.